This is a list of T cell receptor beta chains from one sample in a study of control samples from healthy donors and cancer patients. Measured with immunoSEQ multiplex PCR; TCRdb has only the in-frame clones, and not every one. Seen here are roughly 79,000 clones, 84% observed once, and the top ten hold around 15%. Input material: blood. These receptors were obtained from a man aged 50-59 years in good health. CDR3s include the opening cysteine and the closing phenylalanine or tryptophan. The order of the fields is J gene, clone size, V gene, D gene, CDR3 DNA, CDR3 protein. A D gene is named only where the DNA matches it firmly. Size values are once, few and many counts, or a class for expanded clones, and some rows have none.

j_gene: TRBJ2-7
abundance: -
v_gene: TRBV28
d_gene: -
CDR3nt: TGTGCCAGCACCCCCCGGCCGGGTGGGGTTGTCGAGCAGTACTTC
CDR3aa: CASTPRPGGVVEQYF

j_gene: TRBJ2-1
abundance: -
v_gene: TRBV19
d_gene: TRBD2
CDR3nt: TGTGCCAGTACTAGCGGGAGTAGCGCCTACAATGAGCAGTTCTTC
CDR3aa: CASTSGSSAYNEQFF

j_gene: TRBJ1-1
abundance: -
v_gene: TRBV11-2
d_gene: -
CDR3nt: TGTGCCAGCAGCTCCCTGGGGGTTGAAGCTTTCTTT
CDR3aa: CASSSLGVEAFF

j_gene: TRBJ2-1
abundance: -
v_gene: TRBV9
d_gene: -
CDR3nt: TGTGCCAGCAGCGTAGCAAGAAATGAGCAGTTCTTC
CDR3aa: CASSVARNEQFF

j_gene: TRBJ2-5
abundance: -
v_gene: TRBV9
d_gene: -
CDR3nt: TGTGCCAGCAGCGTAGGGGACAACCAAGAGACCCAGTACTTC
CDR3aa: CASSVGDNQETQYF

j_gene: TRBJ2-7
abundance: once
v_gene: TRBV5-6
d_gene: -
CDR3nt: TGTGCCAGCAGCTTGGCCGGGAACTCCTACGAGCAGTACTTC
CDR3aa: CASSLAGNSYEQYF

j_gene: TRBJ1-3
abundance: once
v_gene: TRBV5-6
d_gene: -
CDR3nt: TGTGCCAGCAGCCGGACTCTTAACTCTGGAAACACCATATATTTT
CDR3aa: CASSRTLNSGNTIYF

j_gene: TRBJ2-1
abundance: -
v_gene: TRBV2
d_gene: TRBD2
CDR3nt: TGTGCCAGCAACCAGCGGGAGTCCTTCTACAATGAGCAGTTCTTC
CDR3aa: CASNQRESFYNEQFF

j_gene: TRBJ1-2
abundance: once
v_gene: TRBV6-6
d_gene: TRBD1
CDR3nt: TGTGCCAGCAGTCGATCCGGGACAGGGGATGGCTACACCTTC
CDR3aa: CASSRSGTGDGYTF

j_gene: TRBJ1-2
abundance: -
v_gene: TRBV29-1
d_gene: TRBD1
CDR3nt: TGCAGCGTTGAGGGACAGGGACCTGGCTACACCTTC
CDR3aa: CSVEGQGPGYTF

j_gene: TRBJ1-5
abundance: -
v_gene: TRBV18
d_gene: -
CDR3nt: TGTGCCAGCTCACGAGGACGGATCAATCAGCCCCAGCATTTT
CDR3aa: CASSRGRINQPQHF

j_gene: TRBJ1-6
abundance: -
v_gene: TRBV6-5
d_gene: -
CDR3nt: TGTGCCAGCAGCGACGGAGCGAATTCACCCCTCCACTTT
CDR3aa: CASSDGANSPLHF

j_gene: TRBJ1-2
abundance: -
v_gene: TRBV9
d_gene: -
CDR3nt: TGTGCCAGCAGTTCCTCCCCAGGGTACGGCTACACCTTC
CDR3aa: CASSSSPGYGYTF

j_gene: TRBJ2-1
abundance: -
v_gene: TRBV9
d_gene: -
CDR3nt: TGTGCCAGCAGCGGACAAGGGATCTACAATGAGCAGTTCTTC
CDR3aa: CASSGQGIYNEQFF

j_gene: TRBJ2-6
abundance: -
v_gene: TRBV2
d_gene: TRBD1
CDR3nt: TGTGCCAGCAGTGAAGGGGACAGGGTCTCTGGGGCCAACGTCCTGACTTTC
CDR3aa: CASSEGDRVSGANVLTF

j_gene: TRBJ2-2
abundance: -
v_gene: TRBV6-1
d_gene: -
CDR3nt: TGTGCCAGCAGTGAAAACATGGGAATCGGGGAGCTGTTTTTT
CDR3aa: CASSENMGIGELFF

j_gene: TRBJ1-1
abundance: -
v_gene: TRBV29-1
d_gene: -
CDR3nt: TGCAGCGTTGGGGTGGTGGGGGGTTTCGCTGAAGCTTTCTTT
CDR3aa: CSVGVVGGFAEAFF